The next 10 T cell receptor beta chains were all read from a single sample in a study of beta chain features in type 1 diabetes. For these receptors, no antigen is known. The entirety of the isolated RNA underwent reverse transcription, so expressed TCRB transcripts were sequenced. Clones were sequenced by immunoSEQ multiplex PCR, and TCRdb holds only the in-frame ones, with some missing. The table lists about 710,000 clones, over 11% of them singletons, with 0.035% to 0.04% in the top ten. Study-wide results and limits: People with Type 1 diabetes carried modestly yet significantly shorter TCRB CDR3s in all four CD4+ subsets.

Sequencing used naive CD4+ T cells from blood. All receptors come from a man aged 18 to 35 with type 1 diabetes.

This clone has just a few counts. The chain uses TRBV7-2 and TRBJ1-3, with no clear D. Trimming took off 3 bases at V and 4 bases at J, with 4 bases between the two ends. The CDR3 totals 12 residues. Germline values: CDR1 SGHTA, CDR2 FQGNSA. The CDR3 region is CASSFGGNTIYF. The CDR3, as DNA: TGTGCCAGCAGCTTTGGCGGAAACACCATATATTTT.

V is TRBV5-1 and J is TRBJ2-5; 10 bases align to TRBD2. In germline, CDR1 is SGHRS, CDR2 YFSETQ. V gave up 1 base and J gave up 4 bases; unmatched junction bases: 7. The CDR3 length is 16 residues. The CDR3 DNA reads as TGCGCCAGCAGCTTGACTGGAGCGGGGGGGCCAGAGACCCAGTACTTC. This codes for CASSLTGAGGPETQYF.

The chain employs TRBV10-3 and TRBJ2-3, with 11 bases that match TRBD2. CDR3 length: 16 amino acids. Trimming at V came to 8 bases and at J to 4 bases, leaving 11 bases not matched to a gene. Germline V gives CDR1 ENHRY, CDR2 SYGVKD. The CDR3 DNA reads TGTGCCATCCAGTGGTCCCCACTAGCGGGAGCAGATACGCAGTATTTT. It translates to CAIQWSPLAGADTQYF.

This chain links TRBV14 with TRBJ2-2; D uncertain. The CDR3 consists of 14 residues. V was cut by 6 bases and J by 0 bases, with 8 bases left in between. Per germline, CDR1 SGHDN and CDR2 FVKESK. CDR3 sequence: CASRPEPNTGELFF. DNA for the CDR3: TGTGCCAGCAGACCTGAACCGAACACCGGGGAGCTGTTTTTT.

This clone was picked up a small number of times. Written as DNA, the CDR3 is TGTGCCAGTTCGACAGGGGGCACCTACGAGCAGTACTTC. Translating it yields CASSTGGTYEQYF. The V and J genes are TRBV2 and TRBJ2-7; TRBD1 agrees at 10 bases. The trim removed 9 bases at V and 2 bases at J, leaving 4 bases unmatched. CDR3 length equals 13 residues. Germline CDR1 is SNHLY and CDR2 is FYNNEI.

This clone showed up just a few times. The chain is built from TRBV19 and TRBJ2-5, with D possibly matching TRBD2 (5 bases). This CDR3 is 14 amino acids long. Per the germline V gene, CDR1 is LNHDA and CDR2 is SQIVND (reference sequence). Trimming cost V 5 bases and J 7 bases, with 17 bases left between them. This CDR3 is CASSPRTGYGTQYF. The DNA for the CDR3 is TGTGCCAGTAGTCCCCGGACTGGTTACGGGACCCAGTACTTC.

The chain recombines TRBV9 with TRBJ2-2; TRBD2 aligns across 7 bases. The CDR3 is 17 residues long. From germline, CDR1 is SGDLS and CDR2 YYNGEE. V lost 3 bases to trimming and J lost 5 bases; unmatched junction nucleotides: 13. Written as DNA, the CDR3 is TGTGCCAGCAGCGGCGGCGGGGGAAGAGTTGGGACCGGGGAGCTGTTTTTT. Protein sequence: CASSGGGGRVGTGELFF.

The gene calls are TRBV11-2 and TRBJ2-7, with D unresolved. Germline V CDR1 and CDR2: SGHAT, FQNNGV. Trimming cost V 2 bases and J 5 bases, with 4 bases left between them. CDR3 length: 11 residues. For the CDR3, the DNA is TGTGCCAGCAGCTTAAATGACGAGCAGTACTTC. Translated: CASSLNDEQYF.

This clone was detected a few times. This chain joins TRBV19 and TRBJ2-1; D uncertain. Germline CDR1 and CDR2: LNHDA and SQIVND (reference sequence). This CDR3 is 13 amino acids long. Trimming pared 6 bases from V and 1 base from J, leaving 7 bases between. The CDR3 DNA reads TGTGCCAGTAGGGACGCGTCCTACAATGAGCAGTTCTTC. It is translated as CASRDASYNEQFF. Drawing the rest from reference TRBV19 and TRBJ2-1, the complete variable domain is DGGITQSPKYLFRKEGQNVTLSCEQNLNHDAMYWYRQDPGQGLRLIYYSQIVNDFQKGDIAEGYSVSREKKESFPLTVTSAQKNPTAFYLCASRDASYNEQFFGPGTRLTVL.

V is TRBV5-1 and J is TRBJ2-3; unclear D gene. V lost 4 bases and J 2 bases, leaving 5 bases between the germline ends. The germline CDR1 and CDR2 sequences are SGHRS and YFSETQ. The CDR3 has 12 residues. CDR3 in amino acids: CASSAYTDTQYF. CDR3 DNA sequence: TGCGCCAGCAGCGCCTACACAGATACGCAGTATTTT.